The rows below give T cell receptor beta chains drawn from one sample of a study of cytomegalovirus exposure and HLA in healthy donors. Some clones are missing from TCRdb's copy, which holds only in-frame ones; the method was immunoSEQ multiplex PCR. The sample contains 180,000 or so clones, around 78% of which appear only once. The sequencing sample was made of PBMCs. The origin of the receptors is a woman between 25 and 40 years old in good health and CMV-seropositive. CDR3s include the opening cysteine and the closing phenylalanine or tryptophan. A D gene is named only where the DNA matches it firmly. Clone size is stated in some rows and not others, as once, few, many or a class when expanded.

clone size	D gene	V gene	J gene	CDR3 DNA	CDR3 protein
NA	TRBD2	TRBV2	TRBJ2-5	TGTGCCAGCAGTGAGGGGACTAGGGGTAGGACCCAGTACTTC	CASSEGTRGRTQYF
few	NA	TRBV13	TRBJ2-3	TGTGCCAGCAGCTCCCTACATACGCAGTATTTT	CASSSLHTQYF
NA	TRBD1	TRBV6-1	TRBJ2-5	TGTGCCAGCAGTGAGGACAGGGGTTTAGGAGAGACCCAGTACTTC	CASSEDRGLGETQYF
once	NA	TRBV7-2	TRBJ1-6	TGTGCCAGCAGCCCGCAGAGGGGGAGGGATTCACCCCTCCACTTT	CASSPQRGRDSPLHF
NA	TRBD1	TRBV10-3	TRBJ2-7	TGTGCCATCAGTGAGTCCGGGACAGCTAACTACGAGCAGTACTTC	CAISESGTANYEQYF
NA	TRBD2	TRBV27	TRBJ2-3	TGTGCCAGCAAATACTCCAGTGTGAAAGCGGGGGTAAACACAGATACGCAGTATTTT	CASKYSSVKAGVNTDTQYF
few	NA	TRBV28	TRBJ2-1	TGTGCCAGCAGTTTATCTGGTAATTCATGGACAGTACATGAGCAGTTCTTC	CASSLSGNSWTVHEQFF
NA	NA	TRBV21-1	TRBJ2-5	TGTGCCAGCAGCAAATTGGAGCGGGCAAAACAAGAGACCCAGTACTTC	CASSKLERAKQETQYF
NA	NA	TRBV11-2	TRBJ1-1	TGTGCCAGCAGCTTAGAAAGGGGCACTGAAGCTTTCTTT	CASSLERGTEAFF
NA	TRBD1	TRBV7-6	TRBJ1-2	TGTGCCAGCAGTCCGACAGGGGTCTCCCCAGCTAACTATGGCTACACCTTC	CASSPTGVSPANYGYTF
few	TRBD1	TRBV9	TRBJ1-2	TGTGCCAGCAGCGCAGTCGGGACAGCAAACTATGGCTACACCTTC	CASSAVGTANYGYTF
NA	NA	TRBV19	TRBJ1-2	TGTGCCAGTAGTATCCAGGGGAGGGAGCGAAATTCCGGCTACACCTTC	CASSIQGRERNSGYTF
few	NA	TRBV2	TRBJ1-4	TGTGCCAGCAGTGATCTTCAGGGGCGGGCAACTAATGAAAAACTGTTTTTT	CASSDLQGRATNEKLFF
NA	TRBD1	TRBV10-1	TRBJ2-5	TGCGCCAGCAGTAGACAGGGGTGGGAGACCCAGTACTTC	CASSRQGWETQYF
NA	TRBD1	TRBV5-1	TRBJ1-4	TGCGCCAGCAGCTTTTCACCGGGACAGGTTAATGAAAAACTGTTTTTT	CASSFSPGQVNEKLFF
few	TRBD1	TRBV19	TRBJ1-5	TGTGCCAGTAGTATCCTGACAGGGTATGGCAATCAGCCCCAGCATTTT	CASSILTGYGNQPQHF
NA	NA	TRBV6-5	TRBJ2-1	TGTGCCAGCATGAGCCACCGGGACAACTTGTGGTTCTTC	CASMSHRDNLWFF
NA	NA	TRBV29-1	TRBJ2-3	TGCAGCGTTGAGGGGGCGGACTCAGCTAGCACAGATACGCAGTATTTT	CSVEGADSASTDTQYF
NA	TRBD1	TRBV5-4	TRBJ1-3	TGTGCCAGCAGGAGAGACAGGGCTGGAAACACCATATATTTT	CASRRDRAGNTIYF
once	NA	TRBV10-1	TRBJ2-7	TGCGCCACCACATTAAGGACAGGAGGGGAGCAGTACTTC	CATTLRTGGEQYF
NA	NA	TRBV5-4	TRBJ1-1	TGTGCCAGCAGTTCAATGGAGACGGGAGAGTCTGAAGCTTTCTTT	CASSSMETGESEAFF
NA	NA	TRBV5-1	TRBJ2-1	TGCGCCAGCAGCCCGCGGGGATATTACAATGAGCAGTTCTTC	CASSPRGYYNEQFF
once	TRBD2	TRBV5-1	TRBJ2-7	TGCGCCAGCAGCTTTCGGGCTAGCGGGAGTGGAATGCAGTACGAGCAGTACTTC	CASSFRASGSGMQYEQYF
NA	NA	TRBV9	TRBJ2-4	TGTGCCAGCAGCGTACTCCCTCAAAACATTCAGTACTTC	CASSVLPQNIQYF
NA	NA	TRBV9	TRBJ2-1	TGTGCCAGCAGCGTAGTTCAGGGGTCCTACAATGAGCAGTTCTTC	CASSVVQGSYNEQFF
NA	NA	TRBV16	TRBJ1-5	TGTGCCAGCAGCTCCTATCCGGGACACCTCAATCAGCCCCAGCATTTT	CASSSYPGHLNQPQHF
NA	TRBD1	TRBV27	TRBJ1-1	TGTGCCAGCAGTCCAGGGGGCGTGGGTGAAGCTTTCTTT	CASSPGGVGEAFF
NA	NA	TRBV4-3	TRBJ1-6	TGCGCCAGCAGCCAAGCCCGGGGTTGGAATTCACCCCTCCACTTT	CASSQARGWNSPLHF
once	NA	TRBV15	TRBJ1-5	TGTGCCACCAGCAGGGCCCCGGAAGGGGGCAATCAGCCCCAGCATTTT	CATSRAPEGGNQPQHF
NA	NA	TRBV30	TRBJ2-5	TGTGCCTGGAGTACTACTGCAGAGACCCAGTACTTC	CAWSTTAETQYF
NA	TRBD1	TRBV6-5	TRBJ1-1	TGTGCCAGCAGTTACATCTTGACAGGGTTTCGCACTGAAGCTTTCTTT	CASSYILTGFRTEAFF
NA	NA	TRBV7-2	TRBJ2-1	TGTGCCAGCAGCTATTGGACAAGCTACAATGAGCAGTTCTTC	CASSYWTSYNEQFF
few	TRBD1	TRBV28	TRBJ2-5	TGTGCCAGCAGTTCGTCGGGACAGGGGTTTCGGGAGACCCAGTACTTC	CASSSSGQGFRETQYF
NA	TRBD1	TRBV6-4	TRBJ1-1	TGTGCCAGCAGTGCTCGGGACAGGGGGCAGGACACTGAAGCTTTCTTT	CASSARDRGQDTEAFF
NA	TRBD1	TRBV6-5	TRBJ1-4	TGTGCCAGCCGGGACAGCGCAACTAATGAAAAACTGTTTTTT	CASRDSATNEKLFF
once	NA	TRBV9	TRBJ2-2	TGTGCCAGCAGCGTAGCTACTCCTATGACAGTTCCGGGGGAGCTGTTTTTT	CASSVATPMTVPGELFF
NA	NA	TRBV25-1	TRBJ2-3	TGTGCCAGCAGTGAAAATAGAGGTTTGCCTAGCACAGATACGCAGTATTTT	CASSENRGLPSTDTQYF
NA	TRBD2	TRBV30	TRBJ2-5	TGTGCCTGGAGTCTAGCGGGGTATGGGACCCAGTACTTC	CAWSLAGYGTQYF
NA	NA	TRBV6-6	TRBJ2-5	TGTGCCAGCAATTTCGGGTTCCTTCATCAAGAGACCCAGTACTTC	CASNFGFLHQETQYF
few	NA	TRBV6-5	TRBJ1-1	TGTGCCAGCAGTTTCGGACACATGAACACTGAAGCTTTCTTT	CASSFGHMNTEAFF
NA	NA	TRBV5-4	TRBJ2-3	TGTGCCAGCAGCTTTGCGGGGGCCGATACGCAGTATTTT	CASSFAGADTQYF